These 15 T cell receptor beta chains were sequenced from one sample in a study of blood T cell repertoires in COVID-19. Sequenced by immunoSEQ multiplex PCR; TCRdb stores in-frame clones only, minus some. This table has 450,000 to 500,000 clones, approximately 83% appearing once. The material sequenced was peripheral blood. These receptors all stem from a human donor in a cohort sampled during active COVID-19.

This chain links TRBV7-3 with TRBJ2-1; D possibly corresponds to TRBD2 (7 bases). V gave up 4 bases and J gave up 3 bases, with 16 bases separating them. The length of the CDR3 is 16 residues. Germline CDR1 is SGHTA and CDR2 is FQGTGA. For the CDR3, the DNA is TGTGCCAGCAGCTCAGAGGGAGGGACAAACTACAATGAGCAGTTCTTC. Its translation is CASSSEGGTNYNEQFF.

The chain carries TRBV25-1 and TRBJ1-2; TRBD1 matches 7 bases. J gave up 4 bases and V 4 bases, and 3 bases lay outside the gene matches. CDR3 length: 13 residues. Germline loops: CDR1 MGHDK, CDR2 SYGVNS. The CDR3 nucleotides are TGTGCCAGCAGTGGGGGGGACAGCTATGGCTACACCTTC. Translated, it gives CASSGGDSYGYTF.

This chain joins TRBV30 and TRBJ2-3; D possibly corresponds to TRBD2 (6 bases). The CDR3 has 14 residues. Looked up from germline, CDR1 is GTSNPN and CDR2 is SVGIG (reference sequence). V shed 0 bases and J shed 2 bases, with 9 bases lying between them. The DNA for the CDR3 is TGTGCCTGGAGTGTGGGCGGGGCCACAGATACGCAGTATTTT. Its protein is CAWSVGGATDTQYF. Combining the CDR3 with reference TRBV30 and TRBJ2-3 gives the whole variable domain SQTIHQWPATLVQPVGSPLSLECTVEGTSNPNLYWYRQAAGRGLQLLFYSVGIGQISSEVPQNLSASRPQDRQFILSSKKLLLSDSGFYLCAWSVGGATDTQYFGPGTRLTVL.

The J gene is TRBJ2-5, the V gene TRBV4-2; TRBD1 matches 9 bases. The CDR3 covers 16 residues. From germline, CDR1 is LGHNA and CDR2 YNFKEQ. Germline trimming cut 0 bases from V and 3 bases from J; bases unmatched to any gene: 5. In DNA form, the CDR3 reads TGTGCCAGCAGCCAAGATGGAACAGGGGGCGAAGAGACCCAGTACTTC. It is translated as CASSQDGTGGEETQYF.

DNA for the CDR3: TGTGCCAGCATACCACTACAGGGTACCTATGGCTACACCTTC. It is translated as CASIPLQGTYGYTF. V and J are TRBV6-5 and TRBJ1-2; a possible D gene is TRBD1 (6 bases). Germline CDR1 reads MNHEY; CDR2 reads SVGAGI. The CDR3 sequence is 14 residues long. Trimming took 7 bases from V and 4 from J, leaving 16 bases between them.

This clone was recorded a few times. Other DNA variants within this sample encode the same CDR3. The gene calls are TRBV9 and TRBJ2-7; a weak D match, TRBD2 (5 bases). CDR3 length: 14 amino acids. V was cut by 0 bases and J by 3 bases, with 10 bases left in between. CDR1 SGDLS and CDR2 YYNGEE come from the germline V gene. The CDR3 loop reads CASSVATGSYEQYF. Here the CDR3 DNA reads TGTGCCAGCAGCGTAGCTACGGGGAGCTACGAGCAGTACTTC.

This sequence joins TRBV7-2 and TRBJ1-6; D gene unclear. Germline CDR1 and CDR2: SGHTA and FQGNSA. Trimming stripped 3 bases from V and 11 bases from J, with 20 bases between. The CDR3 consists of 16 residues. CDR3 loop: CASSLTLGRLWTPLHF. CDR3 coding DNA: TGTGCCAGCAGCTTGACTCTAGGGAGGCTTTGGACACCCCTCCACTTT.

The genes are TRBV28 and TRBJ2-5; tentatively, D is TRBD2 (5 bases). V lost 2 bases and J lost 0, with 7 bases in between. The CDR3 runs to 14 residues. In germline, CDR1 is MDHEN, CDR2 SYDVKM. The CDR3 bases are TGTGCCAGCAGTTTAGTCGGGGACCAAGAGACCCAGTACTTC. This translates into CASSLVGDQETQYF.

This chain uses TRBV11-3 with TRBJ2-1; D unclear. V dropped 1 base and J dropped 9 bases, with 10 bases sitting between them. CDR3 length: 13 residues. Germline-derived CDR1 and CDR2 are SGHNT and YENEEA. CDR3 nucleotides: TGTGCCAGCAGCTTAGTTGAGGCCGGTGAGCAGTTCTTC. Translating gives CASSLVEAGEQFF.

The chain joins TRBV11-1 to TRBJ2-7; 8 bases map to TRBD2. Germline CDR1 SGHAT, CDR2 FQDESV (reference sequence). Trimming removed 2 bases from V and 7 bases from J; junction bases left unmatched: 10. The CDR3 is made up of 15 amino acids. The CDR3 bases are TGTGCCAGCAGCTTATACACGGGAGGGTCCGGAGAGCAGTACTTC. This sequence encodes CASSLYTGGSGEQYF.

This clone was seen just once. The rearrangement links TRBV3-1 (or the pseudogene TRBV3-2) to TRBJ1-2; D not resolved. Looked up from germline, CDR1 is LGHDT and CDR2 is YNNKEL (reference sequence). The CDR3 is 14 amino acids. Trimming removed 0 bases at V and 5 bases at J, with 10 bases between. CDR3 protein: CASSQELEGYGYTF. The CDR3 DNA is TGTGCCAGCAGCCAAGAACTGGAGGGATATGGCTACACCTTC.

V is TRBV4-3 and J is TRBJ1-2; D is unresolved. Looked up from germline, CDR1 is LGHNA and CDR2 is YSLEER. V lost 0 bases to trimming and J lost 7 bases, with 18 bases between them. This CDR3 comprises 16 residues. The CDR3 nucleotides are TGCGCCAGCAGCCAAGAAAGAGGGCTGCATGGCGGTGGCTACACCTTC. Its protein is CASSQERGLHGGGYTF.

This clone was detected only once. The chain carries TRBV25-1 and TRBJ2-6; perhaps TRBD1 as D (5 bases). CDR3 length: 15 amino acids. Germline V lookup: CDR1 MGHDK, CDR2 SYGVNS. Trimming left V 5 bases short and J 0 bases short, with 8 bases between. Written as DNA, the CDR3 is TGTGCCAGCAGTAGACAGACCTCTGGGGCCAACGTCCTGACTTTC. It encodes CASSRQTSGANVLTF.

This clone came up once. CDR3 sequence reads: CASSPRGETTHEQYF. In nucleotides, the CDR3 is TGTGCCAGCAGTCCGCGGGGGGAAACAACCCACGAGCAGTACTTC. The chain has TRBV6-5 and TRBJ2-7; 8 bases line up with TRBD2. The CDR3 sequence is 15 residues long. Per germline, CDR1 MNHEY and CDR2 SVGAGI. Trimming at V came to 5 bases and at J to 5 bases, leaving 11 bases not matched to a gene.

The CDR3 here is CASSPSGLAGRTSGEQYF. The CDR3, as DNA: TGTGCCAGCAGCCCATCGGGACTAGCGGGGAGGACGTCGGGCGAGCAGTACTTC. This sequence joins TRBV3-1 (or the pseudogene TRBV3-2) and TRBJ2-7; TRBD2 agrees at 13 bases. Per the germline V gene, CDR1 is LGHDT and CDR2 is YNNKEL (reference sequence). CDR3 length: 18 residues. After removal of 4 bases from V and 6 bases from J, the junction contained 15 bases not matched to a gene.